This T cell receptor (beta chain) appears in the sequencing data of a study of blood T cells in healthy people across ages. Primers used in a second PCR of about 7 to 11 cycles were a sample-barcoded 5' primer and a J-beta primer mix. Via MiXCR, TCRdb re-called the 5' RACE reads, giving one row per CDR3 protein. The table shows about 800,000 distinct CDR3 sequences, with about 25% occurring only once. Sample donors were healthy Caucasian individuals that came from Russia, aged roughly 6 to 100. The germline V gene has CDR1 LGHDT and CDR2 YNNKEL (reference sequence). The ends were cut back, 1 base at V and 10 bases at J, with 20 bases in the middle. The CDR3 extends over 16 amino acids. The sample was also linked to a second study, of T cells of mothers and their children. That paper notes: Overlap ran slightly, non-significantly higher for related than unrelated mother-child pairs.

The chain employs TRBV3-1 and TRBJ2-1; a weak D match, TRBD2 (5 bases). Sequenced material: blood. The source of this sequence is a boy between 10 and 17 years old in good health. CDR3 in DNA: TGTGCCAGCAGCCAAGTCGGGGAAACCACCCGCTTGGAGCAGTTCTTC. It encodes CASSQVGETTRLEQFF.